The 10 T cell receptor beta chains given below trace back to one sample, sequenced in a study of T cell responses to AZD1222 COVID-19 vaccine. The data were produced by immunoSEQ multiplex PCR, yet TCRdb's version contains in-frame clones alone and is incomplete. The sample has about 150,000 clones; 88% are singletons. Material: peripheral blood, obtained on day 0 of MenACWY control vaccination. These TCRs come from an adult in good health.

The V and J genes are TRBV7-2 and TRBJ2-1; possible D gene TRBD2, 6 bases. The germline gives CDR1 SGHTA, CDR2 FQGNSA. This CDR3 contains 15 residues. The germline V and J ends were trimmed by 3 bases and 0 bases, with 9 bases remaining between them. The CDR3 protein is CASSFRTTSYNEQFF. The CDR3 DNA reads as TGTGCCAGCAGCTTTCGGACTACCTCCTACAATGAGCAGTTCTTC.

The chain carries TRBV7-9 and TRBJ1-4; D not resolved. The V gene lost 0 bases and the J gene lost 8 bases, with 7 bases spanning the gap. CDR1 SEHNR and CDR2 FQNEAQ come from the germline V gene (reference sequence). The length of the CDR3 is 13 residues. The CDR3 region is CASSLAGQEKLFF. CDR3 nucleotide sequence: TGTGCCAGCAGCTTAGCAGGGCAAGAAAAACTGTTTTTT.

This clone was detected only once. The genes are TRBV19 and TRBJ2-3; 7 nucleotides match TRBD2. Germline V gene sequence: CDR1 LNHDA, CDR2 SQIVND (reference sequence). V dropped 9 bases and J dropped 0; count of bases not matched to a gene: 12. This CDR3 region has 16 residues. DNA of the CDR3: TGTGCCAGCTCGATCCGACTAGCCGCAAGCACAGATACGCAGTATTTT. Translating gives CASSIRLAASTDTQYF. Full variable domain (missing parts from reference TRBV19 and TRBJ2-3): DGGITQSPKYLFRKEGQNVTLSCEQNLNHDAMYWYRQDPGQGLRLIYYSQIVNDFQKGDIAEGYSVSREKKESFPLTVTSAQKNPTAFYLCASSIRLAASTDTQYFGPGTRLTVL.

Points on this clone: The sample carries other DNA sequences with the same CDR3. The rearrangement uses TRBV12-3 or TRBV12-4 and TRBJ2-7; D unresolved. Deletions cut 0 bases from V and 1 base from J, with 4 bases between. This CDR3 has 13 amino acids. The CDR3 DNA follows: TGTGCCAGCAGTTTAGCAGGGTCCTACGAGCAGTACTTC. Translated: CASSLAGSYEQYF.

The chain employs TRBV4-1 and TRBJ2-7; tentative D call: TRBD2 (5 bases). CDR3 size: 16 residues. Germline CDR1 reads MGHRA; CDR2 reads YSYEKL. Trimming left V 4 bases short and J 2 bases short, with 18 bases between. The CDR3 DNA sequence: TGCGCCAGCAGCCCGAATAAAGGAGGTATTACCTACGAGCAGTACTTC. It codes for CASSPNKGGITYEQYF.

In its sample, this clone was seen once. The CDR3 region is CASSPDYQETQYF. DNA for the CDR3: TGTGCCAGCAGTCCGGACTACCAAGAGACCCAGTACTTC. The chain uses TRBV28 and TRBJ2-5, with D possibly being TRBD2 (5 bases). V was shortened by 5 bases and J by 0 bases, with 7 bases between the two germline ends. CDR1 is MDHEN, CDR2 SYDVKM, per germline. The length of the CDR3 is 13 residues.

The chain combines TRBV18 with TRBJ1-5; unclear D gene. From germline, CDR1 is KGHSH and CDR2 LQKENI. The CDR3 spans 16 residues. V was trimmed by 6 bases and J by 0 bases, leaving 15 bases between them. Written as DNA, the CDR3 is TGTGCCAGCTCCCAAGGAACAGCAGATAGCAATCAGCCCCAGCATTTT. Amino acids: CASSQGTADSNQPQHF.

Of note for this clone: Because it lacks the conserved phenylalanine or tryptophan at the end, this CDR3 is likely a read error. This chain links TRBV30 with TRBJ1-6; a weak D match, TRBD1 (5 bases). Germline loops: CDR1 GTSNPN, CDR2 SVGIG (reference sequence). V lost 3 bases to trimming and J lost 10 bases, with 13 bases between them. The CDR3 has 13 residues. The chain's CDR3 is CAWRRGTTSPLHS. For the CDR3, the DNA is TGTGCCTGGAGAAGGGGAACTACGTCACCCCTCCACTCT.

The chain carries TRBV23-1 and TRBJ2-7, with 9 bases lining up with TRBD1. TRBV23-1 has ORF status, its function being uncertain. The CDR3 is made up of 14 amino acids. V dropped 0 bases and J dropped 5; count of bases not matched to a gene: 2. The CDR3 DNA follows: TGCGCCAGCAGTCAATCAACAGGGGGCAACGAGCAGTACTTC. As protein: CASSQSTGGNEQYF.

This clone occurred once. The chain has TRBV27 and TRBJ2-7; 7 nucleotides match TRBD1. The CDR3 sequence is 13 residues long. Germline CDR1 and CDR2: MNHEY and SMNVEV (reference sequence). The V gene end was trimmed by 6 bases and the J gene end by 3 bases; junction bases not matched to a gene: 5. CDR3 protein: CASSPRQGYEQYF. In DNA, the CDR3 is TGTGCCAGCAGCCCCCGACAGGGCTACGAGCAGTACTTC.